This T cell receptor (beta chain) was documented in a study of Ad26.COV2.S vaccination and SARS-CoV-2 variants. Points from the study as a whole: Vaccine and placebo groups showed comparable non-spike TCR breadth. Placebo recipients trailed vaccine recipients in spike-specific TCR breadth.

Treatment specified: 15 to 20 received Ad26.COV2.S at low or high dose, single or two shots; five or six received placebo; per-sample allocation not given. Sampling took place 63 days after the first vaccine or placebo injection. This CDR3 spans 14 amino acids. Trimming pared 0 bases from V and 1 base from J, leaving 7 bases between. Germline V gene data show CDR1 as GTSNPN and CDR2 as SVGIG (reference sequence). Notes on this clone: Its antigen is as yet unknown.

Sequencing used immunoSEQ multiplex PCR; TCRdb keeps in-frame clones, though not all of them. The table records about 480,000 clones, roughly 87% of them present only once. The chain joins TRBV30 to TRBJ1-3, with no clear D. This specimen was peripheral blood, taken in a trial of Ad26.COV2.S vaccine versus placebo. The sequence was obtained from a person aged 18-65 years who received the Ad26.COV2.S COVID-19 vaccine or a placebo. CDR3 sequence (DNA): TGTGCCTGGAGTGTTTCGGTTTCTGGAAACACCATATATTTT. Translation gives CAWSVSVSGNTIYF.